This T cell receptor (beta chain) came from a study of OX40 agonist ivuxolimab in advanced cancers. In the study overall: Ivuxolimab, which targeted the costimulatory receptor OX40 (CD134), was an agonistic, fully human IgG2 monoclonal antibody. The paper describes the monotherapy dose-escalation part (N of about 50 patients) of the phase I trial of ivuxolimab. Patients were allowed to have had prior anti-PD-1, anti-PD-L1 or anti-CTLA-4 therapy, and 30% to 40% of the dose-escalation patients had previously received checkpoint inhibitors. The point of sequencing TCRbeta in the periphery was to test whether ivuxolimab changed TCR sequence diversity and drove clonal T-cell expansion. Of the approximately 50 dose-escalation patients, hepatocellular carcinoma was present in approximately 20, melanoma in roughly 15, renal cell carcinoma in 9 and head and neck cancer in 9. The dose-escalation cohort was almost 85% male with a mean age of 60 years, ranging from roughly 20 to 80. Partial responses occurred in three dose-escalation patients, of whom one had hepatocellular carcinoma and two had cutaneous melanoma. Intravenous ivuxolimab was administered to patients every 2 weeks at six dose levels: 0.01, 0.1, 0.3, 1.5, 3 and 10 mg/kg.

The trial excluded patients who had a history of autoimmune disease or were on systemic immunosuppression. In every dose cohort, peripheral blood was drawn for TCR sequencing at baseline, cycle 4 day 1, and cycle 7 day 1. The samples were drawn from a first-in-human, open-label, multicenter phase I dose-escalation trial of ivuxolimab. The trial enrolled adults with locally advanced or metastatic head and neck squamous cell, hepatocellular, melanoma or renal cell carcinoma. Before TCR sequencing, CD4+ and CD8+ T cells were separately sorted from peripheral blood. In the case of this clone: No cognate antigen has been identified for it. No base qualities exist here, and no much larger clone lies one base off it.

To sequence the TCRbeta CDR3 region, genomic DNA was isolated from the sorted cells. The immunoSEQ Assay was used for sequencing of TCRbeta CDR3 regions. Entries here come from immuneACCESS through TCRdb and include only in-frame sequences with V and J called. Some clones fail to appear in such tables; in the studies checked, an unresolved V gene covers under half of the shortfall, and the cause of the remainder is unknown. Counted in this sample were some 20,000 clones; roughly 88% of them appeared once. Over 30% of the sample belongs to the ten largest clones. The CDR3 sequence holds 13 residues, the cysteine and phenylalanine included. Kept here is only the CDR3 DNA, which spans 39 bases and is read in frame from base 1. The germline V gene (reference sequence) sets CDR1 to SGHNT and CDR2 to YYREEE. V has 4 bases trimmed and J has 4 bases trimmed; junction bases matching no gene number 3. On the study overall, not on this receptor specifically: After ivuxolimab, expanded clones were on average more numerous among CD8+ T cells than among CD4+ T cells. At doses of 0.1 to 3.0 mg/kg, clonal expansion of both CD4+ and CD8+ T cells in blood was seen between baseline and week 6. Low levels of normalized T-cell clonal expansion were also shown by some nonresponding patients. In partial responders in the 0.1-3.0 mg/kg groups, normalized peripheral clonal expansion was found to be among the lowest, especially among CD8+ T cells. The antigen specificity of the clonally expanded peripheral T cells was not determined.

The starting material was CD4+ or CD8+ T cells sorted from blood, obtained in a trial of the OX40 agonist ivuxolimab. This TCR was recovered from an adult with an advanced solid tumor such as melanoma, head and neck, liver or kidney cancer. The rearrangement combines TRBV5-4 with TRBJ1-2; 8 bases in between match TRBD1. The bases are TGTGCCAGCAGCCGGACAGGGCTCTATGGCTACACCTTC. This translates into CASSRTGLYGYTF.